Detailed here is one T cell receptor (beta chain). The antigen remains undetermined. As for time point: sample taken at primary tumor resection. Researchers sequenced whole RNA taken from tumor, nontumor lung or frozen PBMC without sorting. More than 70 TRACERx patients with early, untreated non-small cell lung cancer donated samples. These data are taken from a study of spatial heterogeneity in lung cancer. Study-wide background: Mean representation of each unique TCR and UMI combination in the raw reads exceeded nine occurrences.

Study findings and constraints: Expanded tumor TCRs that were ubiquitous appeared in blood more at resection than follow-up.

The library protocol tagged each TCR cDNA with a unique molecular identifier. In TCRdb, the 5' RACE reads were re-called with MiXCR into one record per CDR3 protein. The profile shows about 12,000 distinct CDR3 sequences, approximately 15% of them singletons. In germline, CDR1 is MDHEN, CDR2 SYDVKM. J gave up 5 bases and V 5 bases, and 10 bases lay outside the gene matches. This CDR3 is 16 amino acids long. The TCR was taken from a male donor with early-stage non-small cell lung cancer. The sequenced sample was PBMCs, obtained at surgery. The chain carries TRBV28 and TRBJ2-5; 11 nucleotides agree with TRBD2. CDR3 sequence (DNA): TGTGCCAGCAGTCTGATAGCGGGGGGGCCGGAGGAGACCCAGTACTTC. This encodes CASSLIAGGPEETQYF.